This TCR beta chain is drawn from a study of control samples from healthy donors and cancer patients. CDR1 is LGHNA and CDR2 is YNFKEQ in the germline V gene. This CDR3 spans 15 amino acids. Losses at the gene ends were 3 bases for V and 1 base for J; bases not matched to a gene: 2. Profiled with immunoSEQ multiplex PCR; TCRdb holds only in-frame clones, not every one. Altogether tens of thousands of clones are present, about nine tenths being singletons, with the ten largest covering 40%. This receptor was obtained from a middle-aged man with head and neck cancer. V gene TRBV4-2 combines with J gene TRBJ2-5; 10 bases fit TRBD1. Sequences were obtained from PBMCs. The DNA for the CDR3 is TGTGCCAGCAGCCAGGGGGACAGGGGCCAAGAGACCCAGTACTTC. This sequence encodes CASSQGDRGQETQYF.